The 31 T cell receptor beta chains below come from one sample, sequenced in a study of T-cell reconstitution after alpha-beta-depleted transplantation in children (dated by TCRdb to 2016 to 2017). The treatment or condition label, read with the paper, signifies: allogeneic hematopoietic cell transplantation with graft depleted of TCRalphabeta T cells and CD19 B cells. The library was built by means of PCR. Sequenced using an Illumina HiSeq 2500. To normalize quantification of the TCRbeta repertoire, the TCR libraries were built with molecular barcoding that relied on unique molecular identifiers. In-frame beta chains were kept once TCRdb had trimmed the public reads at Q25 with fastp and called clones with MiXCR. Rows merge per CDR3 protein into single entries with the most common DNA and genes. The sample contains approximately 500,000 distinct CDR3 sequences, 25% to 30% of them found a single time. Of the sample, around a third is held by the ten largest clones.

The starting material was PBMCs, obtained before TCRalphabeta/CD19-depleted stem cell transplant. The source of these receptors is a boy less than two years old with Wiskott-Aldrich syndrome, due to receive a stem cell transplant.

In nucleotides, the CDR3 is TGTGCCAGCAGCCCCGGACTTATAAGCTACGAGCAGTACTTC. Its protein is CASSPGLISYEQYF. This chain connects TRBV3-1 to TRBJ2-7; D is possibly TRBD2 (5 bases). The CDR3 length is 14 residues. The V gene lost 4 bases and the J gene lost 3 bases, with 13 bases spanning the gap. CDR1 and CDR2 (germline): LGHDT, YNNKEL (reference sequence).

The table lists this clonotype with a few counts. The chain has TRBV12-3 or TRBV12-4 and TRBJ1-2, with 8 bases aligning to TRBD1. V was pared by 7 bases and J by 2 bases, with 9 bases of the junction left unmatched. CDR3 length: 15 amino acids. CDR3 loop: CASIGTRTGNYGYTF. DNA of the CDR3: TGTGCCAGCATTGGGACGCGGACAGGGAACTATGGCTACACCTTC.

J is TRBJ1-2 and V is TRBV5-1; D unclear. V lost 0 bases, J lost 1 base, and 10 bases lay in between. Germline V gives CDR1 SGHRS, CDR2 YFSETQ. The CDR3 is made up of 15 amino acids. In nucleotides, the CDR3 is TGCGCCAGCAGCTTGGAACCCTGGGGTAACTATGGCTACACCTTC. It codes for CASSLEPWGNYGYTF.

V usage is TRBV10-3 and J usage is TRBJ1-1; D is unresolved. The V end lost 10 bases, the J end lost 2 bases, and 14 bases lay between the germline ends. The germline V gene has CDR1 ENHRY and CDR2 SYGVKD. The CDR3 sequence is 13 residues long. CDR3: CATREQGNTEAFF. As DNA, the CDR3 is TGTGCCACTCGAGAACAAGGCAACACTGAAGCTTTCTTT.

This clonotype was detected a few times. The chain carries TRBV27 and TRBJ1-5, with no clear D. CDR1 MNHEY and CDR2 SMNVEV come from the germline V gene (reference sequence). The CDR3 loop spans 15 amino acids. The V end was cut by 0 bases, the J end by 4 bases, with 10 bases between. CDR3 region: CASSLSVWGNQPQHF. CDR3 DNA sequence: TGTGCCAGCAGTTTATCTGTTTGGGGAAATCAGCCCCAGCATTTT.

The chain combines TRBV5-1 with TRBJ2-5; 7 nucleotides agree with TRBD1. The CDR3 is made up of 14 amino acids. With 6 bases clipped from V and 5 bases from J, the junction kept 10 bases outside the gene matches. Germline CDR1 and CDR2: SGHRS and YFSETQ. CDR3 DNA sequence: TGCGCCAGCAAGGAAGACAGGGTTAGGGAGACCCAGTACTTC. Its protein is CASKEDRVRETQYF.

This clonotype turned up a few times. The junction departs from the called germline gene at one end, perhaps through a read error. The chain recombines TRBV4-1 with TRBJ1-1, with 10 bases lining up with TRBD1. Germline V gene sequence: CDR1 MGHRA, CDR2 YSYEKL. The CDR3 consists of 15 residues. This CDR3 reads CASSQTGTGDTEAFF. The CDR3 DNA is TGCGCCAGCAGCCAGACCGGGACAGGGGACACTGAAGCTTTTTTT.

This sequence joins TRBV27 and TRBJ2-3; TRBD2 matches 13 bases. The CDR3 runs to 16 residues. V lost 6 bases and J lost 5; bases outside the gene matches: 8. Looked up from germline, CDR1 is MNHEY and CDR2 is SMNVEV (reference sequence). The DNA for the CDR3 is TGTGCCAGCAGACCCGGACTAGCGGGAGATCTAGATACGCAGTATTTT. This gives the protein CASRPGLAGDLDTQYF.

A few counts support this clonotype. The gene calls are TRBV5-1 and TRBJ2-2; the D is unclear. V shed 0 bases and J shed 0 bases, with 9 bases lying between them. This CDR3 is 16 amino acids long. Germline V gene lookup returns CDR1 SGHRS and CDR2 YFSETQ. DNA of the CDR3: TGCGCCAGCAGCTTGGCCCTCAGCCCGAACACCGGGGAGCTGTTTTTT. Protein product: CASSLALSPNTGELFF.

CDR3 nucleotides: TGTGCCAGCAGTTTATATCGGGACAGTAATTCACCCCTCCACTTT. Translation: CASSLYRDSNSPLHF. The rearrangement links TRBV27 to TRBJ1-6, with 7 positions matching TRBD1. The CDR3 runs to 15 residues. V lost 1 base and J lost 6; bases outside the gene matches: 3. The germline CDR1 and CDR2 sequences are MNHEY and SMNVEV (reference sequence).

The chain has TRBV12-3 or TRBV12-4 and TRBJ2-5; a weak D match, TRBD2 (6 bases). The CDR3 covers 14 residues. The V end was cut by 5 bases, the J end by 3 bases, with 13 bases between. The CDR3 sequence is CASSPRLVKETQYF. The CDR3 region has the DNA TGTGCCAGCAGTCCTAGACTAGTCAAAGAGACCCAGTACTTC.

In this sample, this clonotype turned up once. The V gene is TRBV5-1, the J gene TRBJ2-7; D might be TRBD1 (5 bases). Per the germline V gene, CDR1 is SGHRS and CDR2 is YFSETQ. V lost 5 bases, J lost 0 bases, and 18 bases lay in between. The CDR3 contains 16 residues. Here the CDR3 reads CASRSGPSTVSYEQYF. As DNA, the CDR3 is TGCGCCAGCAGGAGTGGACCCTCGACAGTCTCCTACGAGCAGTACTTC. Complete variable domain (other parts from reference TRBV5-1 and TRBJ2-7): KAGVTQTPRYLIKTRGQQVTLSCSPISGHRSVSWYQQTPGQGLQFLFEYFSETQRNKGNFPGRFSGRQFSNSRSEMNVSTLELGDSALYLCASRSGPSTVSYEQYFGPGTRLTVT.

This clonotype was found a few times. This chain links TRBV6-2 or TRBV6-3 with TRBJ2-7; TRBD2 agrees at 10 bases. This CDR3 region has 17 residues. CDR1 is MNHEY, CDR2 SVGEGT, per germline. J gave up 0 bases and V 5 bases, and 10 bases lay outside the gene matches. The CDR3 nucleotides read TGTGCCAGCAGTCGGCCGGGACTAGCGAGAAGCTCCTACGAGCAGTACTTC. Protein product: CASSRPGLARSSYEQYF.

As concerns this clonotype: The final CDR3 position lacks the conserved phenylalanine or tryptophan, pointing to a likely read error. DNA of the CDR3: TGTGCCAGCAGCCAGGGACCTAGCGGGCGCATTTACAATGAGCAGTTCTTG. This codes for CASSQGPSGRIYNEQFL. This chain links TRBV14 with TRBJ2-1, with TRBD2 matching over 8 bases. Germline-derived CDR1 and CDR2 are SGHDN and FVKESK. J was trimmed by 4 bases and V by 3 bases; bases with no gene match: 11. This CDR3 contains 17 residues.

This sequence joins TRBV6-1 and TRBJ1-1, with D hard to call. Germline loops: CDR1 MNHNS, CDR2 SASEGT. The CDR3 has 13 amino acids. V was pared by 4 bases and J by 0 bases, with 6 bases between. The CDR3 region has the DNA TGTGCCAGCAGTGTTCAGATGAACACTGAAGCTTTCTTT. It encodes CASSVQMNTEAFF.

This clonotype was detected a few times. CDR3 in DNA: TGTGCCAGCAGTTACCCCCGGCTATCAATCACAGATACGCAGTATTTT. The encoded protein is CASSYPRLSITDTQYF. The chain combines TRBV6-2 or TRBV6-3 with TRBJ2-3; D ambiguous. CDR1 is MNHEY, CDR2 SVGEGT, per germline. The CDR3 consists of 16 residues. Trimming stripped 2 bases from V and 2 bases from J, with 14 bases between.

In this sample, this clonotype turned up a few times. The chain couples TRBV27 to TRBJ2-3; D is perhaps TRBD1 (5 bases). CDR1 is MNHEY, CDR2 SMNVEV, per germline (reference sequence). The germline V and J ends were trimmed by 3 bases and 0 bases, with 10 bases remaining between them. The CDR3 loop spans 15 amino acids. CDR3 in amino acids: CASSFRTPSTDTQYF. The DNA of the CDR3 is TGTGCCAGCAGTTTCAGGACACCTAGCACAGATACGCAGTATTTT.

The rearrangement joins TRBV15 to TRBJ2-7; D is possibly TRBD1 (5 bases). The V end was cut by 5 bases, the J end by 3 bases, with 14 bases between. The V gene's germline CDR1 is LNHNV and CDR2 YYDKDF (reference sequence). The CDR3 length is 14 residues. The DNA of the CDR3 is TGTGCCACCAGCCGCCGTTTGGACAACTACGAGCAGTACTTC. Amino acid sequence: CATSRRLDNYEQYF.

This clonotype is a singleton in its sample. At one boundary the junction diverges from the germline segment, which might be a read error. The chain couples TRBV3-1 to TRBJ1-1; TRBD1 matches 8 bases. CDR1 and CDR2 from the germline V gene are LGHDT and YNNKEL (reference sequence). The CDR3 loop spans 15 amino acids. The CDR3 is CAGSQRQGMITEAFF. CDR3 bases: TGTGCCGGCAGCCAAAGACAGGGGATGATCACTGAAGCTTTCTTT.

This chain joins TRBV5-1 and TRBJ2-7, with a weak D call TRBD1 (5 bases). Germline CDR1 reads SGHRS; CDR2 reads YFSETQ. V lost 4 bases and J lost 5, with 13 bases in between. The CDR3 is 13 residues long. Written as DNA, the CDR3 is TGCGCCAGCAGCCCCGACAGCCTTAACGAGCAGTACTTC. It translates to CASSPDSLNEQYF.

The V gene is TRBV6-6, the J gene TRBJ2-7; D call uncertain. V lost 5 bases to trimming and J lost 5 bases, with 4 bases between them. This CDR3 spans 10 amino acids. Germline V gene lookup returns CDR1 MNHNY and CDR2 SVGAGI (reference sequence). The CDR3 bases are TGTGCCAGCAGTCGGGACGAGCAGTACTTC. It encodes CASSRDEQYF.

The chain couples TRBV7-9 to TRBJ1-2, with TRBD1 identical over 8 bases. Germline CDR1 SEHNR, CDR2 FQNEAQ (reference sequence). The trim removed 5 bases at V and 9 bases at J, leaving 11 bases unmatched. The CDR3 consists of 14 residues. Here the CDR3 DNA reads TGTGCCAGCAGCGTCAGGGGGCGTCGGGACCGCTACACCTTC. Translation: CASSVRGRRDRYTF.

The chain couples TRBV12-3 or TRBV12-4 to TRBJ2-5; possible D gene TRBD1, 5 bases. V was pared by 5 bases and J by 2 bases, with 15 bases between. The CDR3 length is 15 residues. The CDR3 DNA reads TGTGCCAGCAGTCCCTTACACAGGAAGCAAGAGACCCAGTACTTC. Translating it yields CASSPLHRKQETQYF.

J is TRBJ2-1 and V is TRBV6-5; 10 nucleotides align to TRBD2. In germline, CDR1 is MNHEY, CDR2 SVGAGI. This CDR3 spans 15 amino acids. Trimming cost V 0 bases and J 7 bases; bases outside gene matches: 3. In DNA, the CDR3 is TGTGCCAGCAGTTACTCTAGCGGGGGGCATAATGAGCAGTTCTTC. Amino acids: CASSYSSGGHNEQFF.

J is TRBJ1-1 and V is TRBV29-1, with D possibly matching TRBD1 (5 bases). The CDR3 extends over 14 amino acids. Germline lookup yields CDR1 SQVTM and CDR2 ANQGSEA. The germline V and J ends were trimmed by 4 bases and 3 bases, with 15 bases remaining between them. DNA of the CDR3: TGCAGCGTTGGAGAGGGGCCCTCCTACACTGAAGCTTTCTTT. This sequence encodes CSVGEGPSYTEAFF.

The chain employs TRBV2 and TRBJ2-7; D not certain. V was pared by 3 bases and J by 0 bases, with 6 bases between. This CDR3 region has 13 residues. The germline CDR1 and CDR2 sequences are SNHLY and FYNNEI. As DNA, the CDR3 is TGTGCCAGCAGTGAGGGTTACTCCTACGAGCAGTACTTC. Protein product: CASSEGYSYEQYF.

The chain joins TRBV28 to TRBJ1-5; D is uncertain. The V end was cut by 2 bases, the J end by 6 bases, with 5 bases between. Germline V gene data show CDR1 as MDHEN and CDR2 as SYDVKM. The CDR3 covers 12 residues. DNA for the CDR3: TGTGCCAGCAGTTTACAGCTTCAGCCCCAGCATTTT. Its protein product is CASSLQLQPQHF.

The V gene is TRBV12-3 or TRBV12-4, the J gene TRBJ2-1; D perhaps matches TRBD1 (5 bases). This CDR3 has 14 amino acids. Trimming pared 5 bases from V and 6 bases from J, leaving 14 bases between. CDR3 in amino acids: CASSPIHQGNEQFF. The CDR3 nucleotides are TGTGCCAGCAGTCCCATACATCAGGGCAATGAGCAGTTCTTC.

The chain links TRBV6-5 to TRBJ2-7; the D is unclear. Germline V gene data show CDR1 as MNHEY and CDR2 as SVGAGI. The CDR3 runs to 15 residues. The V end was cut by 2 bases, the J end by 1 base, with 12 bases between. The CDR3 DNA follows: TGTGCCAGCAGTTACACGGGCGGCGGATCCTACGAGCAGTACTTC. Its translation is CASSYTGGGSYEQYF.

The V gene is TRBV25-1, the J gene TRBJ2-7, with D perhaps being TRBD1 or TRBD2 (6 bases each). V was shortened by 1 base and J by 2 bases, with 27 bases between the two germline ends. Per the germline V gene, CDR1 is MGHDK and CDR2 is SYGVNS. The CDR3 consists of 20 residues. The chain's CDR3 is CASSEFYRAPGSGSTYEQYF. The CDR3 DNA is TGTGCCAGCAGTGAATTCTACAGGGCCCCGGGAAGCGGGTCCACCTACGAGCAGTACTTC.

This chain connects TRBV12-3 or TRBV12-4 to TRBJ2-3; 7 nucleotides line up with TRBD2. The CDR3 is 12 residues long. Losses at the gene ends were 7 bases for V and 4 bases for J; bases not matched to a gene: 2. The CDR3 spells CASTAGADTQYF. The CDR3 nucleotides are TGTGCCAGCACGGCGGGAGCAGATACGCAGTATTTT.